This TCR beta chain was observed in a study of cytomegalovirus exposure and HLA in healthy donors. Whole-study results and caveats: Many donors carried some public TCRs, although rarity characterized most TCR sequences. In vitro checks showed that a few CMV-associated chains really do target CMV antigens.

This table comes from immunoSEQ multiplex PCR, and its TCRdb copy is limited to in-frame clones, with some not included. The sample comprises approximately 65,000 clones, roughly 92% of which are singletons, and about 5.4% rests with the top ten. Notes on this clone: What it binds is unknown.

V lost 3 bases to trimming and J lost 5 bases; unmatched junction nucleotides: 6. The CDR3 covers 14 residues. The germline CDR1 and CDR2 sequences are MNHNS and SASEGT. The source of this sequence is a man aged 18 to 30 in good health and CMV-seropositive. This chain uses TRBV6-1 with TRBJ1-1; 7 bases map to TRBD1. The source material was PBMCs. The CDR3 loop reads CASSEAGGSTEAFF. CDR3 DNA sequence: TGTGCCAGCAGTGAGGCAGGGGGAAGTACTGAAGCTTTCTTT.